Listed below are T cell receptor beta chains from one sample, sequenced in a study of metastatic and nonmetastatic thyroid tumors. TCRdb re-called the PCR reads through MiXCR. Among under 95,000 clones listed, about 9.1% were seen once. Sequenced: blood. The receptors come from a female donor with papillary thyroid cancer or a benign thyroid nodule (not recorded which). Some clones in this sample may be carry-over from other donors' samples. CDR3s include the opening cysteine and the closing phenylalanine or tryptophan. The order of the fields is CDR3 protein, CDR3 DNA, clone size, D gene, V gene, J gene. The D gene is left open where the match is weak. Expanded clones are given a class, and other clones once, few, many or no size at all.

CDR3aa: CASSAGQGVNQPQHF; CDR3nt: TGTGCCAGCAGCGCTGGACAGGGGGTCAATCAGCCCCAGCATTTT; abundance: NA; d_gene: TRBD1; v_gene: TRBV9; j_gene: TRBJ1-5
CDR3aa: CASSSSAGQGEAFF; CDR3nt: TGTGCCAGCAGCTCAAGTGCTGGACAGGGTGAAGCTTTCTTT; abundance: NA; d_gene: TRBD1; v_gene: TRBV5-4; j_gene: TRBJ1-1
CDR3aa: CASNRVNTEAFF; CDR3nt: TGTGCCAGCAACAGGGTTAACACTGAAGCTTTCTTT; abundance: many; d_gene: NA; v_gene: TRBV2; j_gene: TRBJ1-1
CDR3aa: CASSQGRSGPGSPLHF; CDR3nt: TGCGCCAGCAGCCAAGGGCGGTCAGGGCCGGGTTCACCCCTCCACTTT; abundance: many; d_gene: NA; v_gene: TRBV4-1; j_gene: TRBJ1-6
CDR3aa: CASSLLTYEQYF; CDR3nt: TGTGCCAGCAGCTTGCTAACGTACGAGCAGTACTTC; abundance: many; d_gene: NA; v_gene: TRBV5-6; j_gene: TRBJ2-7
CDR3aa: CSARAQESNQPQHF; CDR3nt: TGCAGTGCTAGAGCACAGGAGAGCAATCAGCCCCAGCATTTT; abundance: NA; d_gene: NA; v_gene: TRBV20-1; j_gene: TRBJ1-5
CDR3aa: CASGSGWDEQFF; CDR3nt: TGTGCCAGCGGGTCGGGGTGGGATGAGCAGTTCTTC; abundance: many; d_gene: NA; v_gene: TRBV7-9; j_gene: TRBJ2-1
CDR3aa: CASSEGPAPNEKLFF; CDR3nt: TGTGCCAGCAGTGAAGGCCCTGCACCTAATGAAAAACTGTTTTTT; abundance: NA; d_gene: NA; v_gene: TRBV6-1; j_gene: TRBJ1-4
CDR3aa: CASSPRQGMNTEAFF; CDR3nt: TGTGCCAGCAGCCCGAGACAGGGGATGAACACTGAAGCTTTCTTT; abundance: many; d_gene: TRBD1; v_gene: TRBV7-9; j_gene: TRBJ1-1
CDR3aa: CASSLQGSTGELFF; CDR3nt: TGTGCCAGCAGTCTCCAGGGATCCACCGGGGAGCTGTTTTTT; abundance: many; d_gene: NA; v_gene: TRBV6-4; j_gene: TRBJ2-2
CDR3aa: CAISISTSGSRGTGELFF; CDR3nt: TGTGCCATCAGTATTTCGACTAGCGGGAGCCGCGGCACCGGGGAGCTGTTTTTT; abundance: NA; d_gene: TRBD2; v_gene: TRBV10-3; j_gene: TRBJ2-2
CDR3aa: CSAREGAGETQYF; CDR3nt: TGCAGTGCCAGGGAGGGGGCAGGGGAGACCCAGTACTTC; abundance: many; d_gene: NA; v_gene: TRBV20-1; j_gene: TRBJ2-5
CDR3aa: CASSLEGDYSPLHF; CDR3nt: TGTGCCAGCAGCTTGGAGGGGGACTATTCACCCCTCCACTTT; abundance: many; d_gene: NA; v_gene: TRBV5-6; j_gene: TRBJ1-6
CDR3aa: CATSRDGTAGSNEQFF; CDR3nt: TGTGCCACCAGCAGAGATGGGACGGCTGGTAGCAATGAGCAGTTCTTC; abundance: many; d_gene: NA; v_gene: TRBV15; j_gene: TRBJ2-1
CDR3aa: CASSEDGGAVGTGELFF; CDR3nt: TGTGCCAGCAGTGAAGATGGGGGCGCGGTGGGCACCGGGGAGCTGTTTTTT; abundance: NA; d_gene: NA; v_gene: TRBV2; j_gene: TRBJ2-2